This TCR beta chain was documented in a study of control samples from healthy donors and cancer patients (dated by TCRdb to about 2020). V was cut back by 5 bases and J by 2 bases, leaving a gap of 19 bases between them. Spanning cysteine to phenylalanine, the CDR3 consists of 16 amino acids. Of all the DNA, just the CDR3 is kept, 48 bases in frame from base 1. The germline V gene encodes CDR1 MNHEY and CDR2 SVGEGT. To prepare the library, the immunoSEQ multiplex PCR assay was applied. TCRdb re-hosts the immuneACCESS table, in-frame sequences only. Its copies lack some clones; in the studies checked, an unresolved V gene accounts for under half of them, and the cause for the rest is not known. The sample table shows some 120,000 clones, and approximately 92% are seen once. The ten most abundant clones make up less than 0.65% of the sample. Details on this clone: This clone's antigen is unknown. Per-nucleotide qualities are absent, and no much larger clonotype sits a single base away.

The sequence derives from a man aged 80 or over with head and neck cancer. This chain joins TRBV6-2 or TRBV6-3 to TRBJ2-7; the D gene assignment is ambiguous. The sample consisted of PBMCs. The CDR3 region has the sequence CASSTAPVDGTYEQYF. The DNA is TGTGCCAGCAGTACCGCCCCCGTAGACGGTACCTACGAGCAGTACTTC.